This record covers a single T cell receptor (beta chain). The sample comes from a study of T cell responses to AZD1222 COVID-19 vaccine. Here immunoSEQ multiplex PCR was the method, and the copy in TCRdb shows in-frame clones only, minus some. The data show 90,000 to 100,000 clones, about 90% seen once. The receptor was isolated from an adult who received the AZD1222 COVID-19 vaccine. This specimen was peripheral blood, taken 28 days after the second AZD1222 dose.

DNA of the CDR3: TGTGCCGGCGCCGCAGACAGGGAAGGGGATGAAAAACTGTTTTTT. Protein sequence: CAGAADREGDEKLFF. The chain carries TRBV6-5 and TRBJ1-4; 7 bases are a match to TRBD1. With 11 bases clipped from V and 6 bases from J, the junction kept 15 bases outside the gene matches. CDR3 length: 15 residues. Looked up from germline, CDR1 is MNHEY and CDR2 is SVGAGI.